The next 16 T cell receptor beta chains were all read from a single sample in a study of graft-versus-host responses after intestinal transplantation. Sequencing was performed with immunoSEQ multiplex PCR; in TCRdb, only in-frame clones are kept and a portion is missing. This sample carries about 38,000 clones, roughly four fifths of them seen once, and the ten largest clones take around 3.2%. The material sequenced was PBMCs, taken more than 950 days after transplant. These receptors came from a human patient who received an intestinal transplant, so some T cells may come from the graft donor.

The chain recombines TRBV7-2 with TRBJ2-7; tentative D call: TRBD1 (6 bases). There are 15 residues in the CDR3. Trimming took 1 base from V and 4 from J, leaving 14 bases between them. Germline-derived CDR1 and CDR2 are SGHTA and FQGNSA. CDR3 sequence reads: CASSLVQGTGYEQYF. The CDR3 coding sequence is TGTGCCAGCAGCTTAGTGCAGGGCACAGGGTACGAGCAGTACTTC.

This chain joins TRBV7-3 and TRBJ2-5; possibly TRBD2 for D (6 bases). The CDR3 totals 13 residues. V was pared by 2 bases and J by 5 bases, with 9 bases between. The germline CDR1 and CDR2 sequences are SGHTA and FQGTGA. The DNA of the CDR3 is TGTGCCAGCAGCTTAGGCCGGGGGGAGACCCAGTACTTC. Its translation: CASSLGRGETQYF.

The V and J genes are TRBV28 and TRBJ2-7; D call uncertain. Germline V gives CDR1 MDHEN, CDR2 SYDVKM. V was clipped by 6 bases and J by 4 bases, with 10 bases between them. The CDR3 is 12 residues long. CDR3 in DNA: TGTGCCAGCAGGGCAGGTTCGTACGAGCAGTACTTC. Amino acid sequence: CASRAGSYEQYF. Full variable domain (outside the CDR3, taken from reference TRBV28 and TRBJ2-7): DVKVTQSSRYLVKRTGEKVFLECVQDMDHENMFWYRQDPGLGLRLIYFSYDVKMKEKGDIPEGYSVSREKKERFSLILESASTNQTSMYLCASRAGSYEQYFGPGTRLTVT.

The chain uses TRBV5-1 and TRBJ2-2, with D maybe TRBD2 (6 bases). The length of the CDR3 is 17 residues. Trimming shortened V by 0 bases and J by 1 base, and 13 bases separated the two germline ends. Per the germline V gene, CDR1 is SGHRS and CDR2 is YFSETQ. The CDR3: CASSLAPGTLNTGELFF. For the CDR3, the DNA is TGCGCCAGCAGCTTGGCCCCCGGGACTTTGAACACCGGGGAGCTGTTTTTT.

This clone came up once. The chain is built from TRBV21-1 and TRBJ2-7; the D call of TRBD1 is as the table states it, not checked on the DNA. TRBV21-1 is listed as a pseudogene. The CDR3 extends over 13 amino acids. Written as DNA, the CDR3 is TGTGCCAGCGGACAAAAGGTAGGGTACGAGCAGTACTTC. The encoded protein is CASGQKVGYEQYF.

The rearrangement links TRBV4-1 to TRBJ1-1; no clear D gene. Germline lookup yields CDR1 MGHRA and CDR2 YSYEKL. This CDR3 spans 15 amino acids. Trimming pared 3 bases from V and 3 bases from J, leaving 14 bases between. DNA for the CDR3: TGCGCCAGCAGCCACAACACCGAGAGGTACACTGAAGCTTTCTTT. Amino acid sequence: CASSHNTERYTEAFF.

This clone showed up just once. This CDR3 reads CASSPPPNNPLDTQYF. In DNA, the CDR3 is TGTGCCAGCAGTCCTCCCCCAAATAATCCTTTAGATACGCAGTATTTT. The chain uses TRBV6-4 and TRBJ2-3; D unresolved. The CDR3 spans 16 residues. Trimming cost V 5 bases and J 5 bases, with 20 bases left between them. Germline V lookup: CDR1 MRHNA, CDR2 SNTAGT.

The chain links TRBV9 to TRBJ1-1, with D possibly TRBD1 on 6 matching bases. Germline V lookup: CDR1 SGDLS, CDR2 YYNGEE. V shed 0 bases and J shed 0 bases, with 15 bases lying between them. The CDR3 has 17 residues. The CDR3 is CASSVDPVSGVNTEAFF. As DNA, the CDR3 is TGTGCCAGCAGCGTAGACCCCGTTTCAGGGGTGAACACTGAAGCTTTCTTT.

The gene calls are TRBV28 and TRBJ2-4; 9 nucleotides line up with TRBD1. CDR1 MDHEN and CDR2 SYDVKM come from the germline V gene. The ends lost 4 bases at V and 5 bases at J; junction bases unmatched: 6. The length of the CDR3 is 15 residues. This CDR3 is CASSSLGTGQNIQYF. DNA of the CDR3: TGTGCCAGCAGTTCCCTCGGGACAGGGCAAAACATTCAGTACTTC.

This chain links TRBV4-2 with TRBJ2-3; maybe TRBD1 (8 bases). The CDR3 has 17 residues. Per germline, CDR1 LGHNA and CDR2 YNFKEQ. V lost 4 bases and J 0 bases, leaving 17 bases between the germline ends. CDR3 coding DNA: TGTGCCAGCAGCCCAAGCGGGACAGGTTCTAGCACAGATACGCAGTATTTT. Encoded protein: CASSPSGTGSSTDTQYF.

Written as DNA, the CDR3 is TGTGCCAGCAGTTTAAGGGTACGGGGCTATGGCTACACCTTC. As protein: CASSLRVRGYGYTF. The chain is built from TRBV27 and TRBJ1-2; D is ambiguous. The CDR3 sequence is 14 residues long. CDR1 and CDR2 from the germline V gene are MNHEY and SMNVEV (reference sequence). Trimming stripped 2 bases from V and 4 bases from J, with 11 bases between.

CDR3: CASSIGTSGRATDTQYF. DNA for the CDR3: TGTGCCAGTAGTATTGGGACTAGCGGGAGGGCCACAGATACGCAGTATTTT. V is TRBV19 and J is TRBJ2-3, with 16 nucleotides matching TRBD2. The CDR3 spans 17 residues. V lost 3 bases to trimming and J lost 2 bases; unmatched junction nucleotides: 2. Germline CDR1 and CDR2: LNHDA and SQIVND (reference sequence).

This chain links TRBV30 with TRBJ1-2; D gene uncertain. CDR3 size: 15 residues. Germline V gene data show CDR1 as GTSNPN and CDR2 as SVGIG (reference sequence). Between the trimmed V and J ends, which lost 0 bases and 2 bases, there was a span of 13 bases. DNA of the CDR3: TGTGCCTGGAGTGTTACTCCTTCCCCCAACTATGGCTACACCTTC. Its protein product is CAWSVTPSPNYGYTF.

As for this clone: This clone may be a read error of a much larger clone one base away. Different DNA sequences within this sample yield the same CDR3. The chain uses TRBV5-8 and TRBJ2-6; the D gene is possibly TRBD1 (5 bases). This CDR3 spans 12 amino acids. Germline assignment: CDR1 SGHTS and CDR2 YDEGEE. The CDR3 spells CASSSGANVLTF. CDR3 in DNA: TGTGCCAGCAGCTCTGGGGCCAACGTCTTGACTTTC.

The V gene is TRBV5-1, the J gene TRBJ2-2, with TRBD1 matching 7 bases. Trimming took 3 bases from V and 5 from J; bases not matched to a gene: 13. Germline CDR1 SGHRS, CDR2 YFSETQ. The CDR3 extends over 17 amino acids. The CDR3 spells CASSWTRTGPKTGELFF. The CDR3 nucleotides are TGCGCCAGCAGCTGGACAAGGACAGGTCCCAAGACCGGGGAGCTGTTTTTT.

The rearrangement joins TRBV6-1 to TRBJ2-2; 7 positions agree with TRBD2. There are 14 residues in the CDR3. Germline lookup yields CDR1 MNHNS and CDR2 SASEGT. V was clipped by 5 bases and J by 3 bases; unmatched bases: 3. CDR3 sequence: CASSTRGDTGELFF. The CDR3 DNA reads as TGTGCCAGCAGTACCCGGGGGGACACCGGGGAGCTGTTTTTT.